These 27 T cell receptor beta chains originate from one sample sequenced in a study of OX40 agonist ivuxolimab in advanced cancers. Only in-frame clones appear in the TCRdb table, and some are missing; sequencing was by immunoSEQ multiplex PCR. The data hold tens of thousands of clones, with 82% observed a single time. The sequences come from CD4+ or CD8+ T cells sorted from blood, collected in a trial of the OX40 agonist ivuxolimab. The source is an adult with an advanced solid tumor such as melanoma, head and neck, liver or kidney cancer.

This sequence joins TRBV2 and TRBJ2-1; 8 positions agree with TRBD1. The V and J ends lost 4 bases and 8 bases, in that order; junction bases with no gene match: 13. The germline V gene has CDR1 SNHLY and CDR2 FYNNEI. This CDR3 has 16 residues. CDR3: CASSVLPRQGSHEQFF. CDR3 bases: TGTGCCAGCAGTGTGCTGCCAAGACAGGGGTCCCATGAGCAGTTCTTC.

Only a few counts were recorded for this clone. V and J are TRBV29-1 and TRBJ1-5, with TRBD1 as a possible D gene (6 bases). V dropped 6 bases and J dropped 2 bases, with 8 bases sitting between them. Germline CDR1 is SQVTM and CDR2 is ANQGSEA. The CDR3 consists of 12 residues. In DNA, the CDR3 is TGCAGCGTGAGACAGGGCAATCAGCCCCAGCATTTT. Residues: CSVRQGNQPQHF. The full variable domain, completed using reference TRBV29-1 and TRBJ1-5, is SAVISQKPSRDICQRGTSLTIQCQVDSQVTMMFWYRQQPGQSLTLIATANQGSEATYESGFVIDKFPISRPNLTFSTLTVSNMSPEDSSIYLCSVRQGNQPQHFGDGTRLSIL.

The chain carries TRBV7-9 and TRBJ2-7, with a possible D match to TRBD2 (7 bases). Trimming pared 5 bases from V and 4 bases from J, leaving 18 bases between. The germline gives CDR1 SEHNR, CDR2 FQNEAQ (reference sequence). This CDR3 is built from 15 residues. The CDR3 reads CASSLRGEGLYEQYF. The CDR3, as DNA: TGTGCCAGCAGCCTTAGGGGGGAGGGCCTTTACGAGCAGTACTTC.

The chain recombines TRBV18 with TRBJ1-1; 11 bases agree with TRBD1. After removal of 6 bases from V and 9 bases from J, the junction contained 9 bases not matched to a gene. This CDR3 spans 14 amino acids. From germline, CDR1 is KGHSH and CDR2 LQKENI. For the CDR3, the DNA is TGTGCCAGCTCGGATGGGACAGGGGGTCTCCAAGCTTTCTTT. Translated, it gives CASSDGTGGLQAFF. The complete variable domain, with remaining parts taken from reference TRBV18 and TRBJ1-1, reads NAGVMQNPRHLVRRRGQEARLRCSPMKGHSHVYWYRQLPEEGLKFMVYLQKENIIDESGMPKERFSAEFPKEGPSILRIQQVVRGDSAAYFCASSDGTGGLQAFFGQGTRLTVV.

The chain uses TRBV7-3 and TRBJ2-2; 7 bases line up with TRBD1. The CDR3 spans 15 residues. Germline CDR1 is SGHTA and CDR2 is FQGTGA. The ends lost 2 bases at V and 0 bases at J; junction bases unmatched: 0. The CDR3 bases are TGTGCCAGCAGCTTACAGGGGGCGAACACCGGGGAGCTGTTTTTT. Translation: CASSLQGANTGELFF.

V gene TRBV2 combines with J gene TRBJ1-5; tentative D call: TRBD1 (5 bases). There are 13 residues in the CDR3. V was clipped by 8 bases and J by 4 bases, with 12 bases between them. Germline V gene lookup returns CDR1 SNHLY and CDR2 FYNNEI. The chain's CDR3 is CASVLGPNQPQHF. CDR3 DNA sequence: TGTGCCAGCGTTCTGGGGCCGAATCAGCCCCAGCATTTT.

The rearrangement uses TRBV7-7 and TRBJ2-2; D ambiguous. Germline values: CDR1 SSHAT, CDR2 FNYEAQ (reference sequence). This CDR3 spans 12 amino acids. The germline V and J ends were trimmed by 5 bases and 11 bases, with 12 bases remaining between them. CDR3 loop: CASSTWLGELFF. The CDR3 nucleotides read TGTGCCAGCAGCACCTGGTTAGGCGAGCTGTTTTTT.

This clone was seen more than once but under ten times. The chain recombines TRBV21-1 with TRBJ1-1; the table's D call, TRBD1, was not checked against the DNA. TRBV21-1 has pseudogene status. This CDR3 has 14 residues. As DNA, the CDR3 is TGTGCCAGCAGCGACTGTTACAGGGACACTGAAGCTTTCTTT. Translating gives CASSDCYRDTEAFF.

V gene TRBV6-5 combines with J gene TRBJ2-3; unclear D gene. V was cut by 6 bases and J by 7 bases, with 14 bases left in between. CDR3 length: 13 residues. Per germline, CDR1 MNHEY and CDR2 SVGAGI. The CDR3, as DNA: TGTGCCAGCAGCCGTCCTGCCTCTTATACGCAGTATTTT. Its protein product is CASSRPASYTQYF.

The J gene is TRBJ2-1, the V gene TRBV11-3; D is unresolved. Germline V lookup: CDR1 SGHNT, CDR2 YENEEA. CDR3 length: 13 amino acids. Trimming took 3 bases from V and 7 from J, leaving 10 bases between them. The CDR3 region is CASSLRLTNEQFF. The CDR3 DNA reads as TGTGCCAGCAGCTTGAGGCTTACGAATGAGCAGTTCTTC.

The CDR3 nucleotides are TGTGCCAGCAGTGAAATCCGGGGACAAGAGACCCAGTACTTC. The encoded protein is CASSEIRGQETQYF. V and J are TRBV2 and TRBJ2-5; TRBD2 is a possible D gene (5 bases). The CDR3 consists of 14 residues. Per germline, CDR1 SNHLY and CDR2 FYNNEI. Trimming removed 2 bases from V and 2 bases from J, with 9 bases in between.

The chain has TRBV29-1 and TRBJ2-2; D perhaps matches TRBD1 (5 bases). CDR1 is SQVTM and CDR2 is ANQGSEA in the germline V gene. This CDR3 is 14 amino acids long. Trimming cost V 7 bases and J 1 base, with 13 bases left between them. The CDR3 DNA reads TGCAGCGGGAAAAGGGGCGGGAACACCGGGGAGCTGTTTTTT. It specifies CSGKRGGNTGELFF.

The table lists this clone with a few counts. The chain joins TRBV27 to TRBJ2-7, with D unresolved. The germline V gene has CDR1 MNHEY and CDR2 SMNVEV (reference sequence). V gave up 6 bases and J gave up 4 bases, with 19 bases separating them. This CDR3 is 15 amino acids long. CDR3 nucleotide sequence: TGTGCCAGCAGAGGTTGGGCCTCGGGTGGTTACGAGCAGTACTTC. Translating it yields CASRGWASGGYEQYF.

V gene TRBV19 combines with J gene TRBJ1-5; TRBD1 aligns across 8 bases. CDR1 is LNHDA and CDR2 is SQIVND in the germline V gene (reference sequence). V lost 6 bases, J lost 6 bases, and 7 bases stayed unmatched. This CDR3 is 14 amino acids long. CDR3 coding DNA: TGTGCCAGTAGCAGCAGGGGGCTGGTTCAGCCCCAGCATTTT. This encodes CASSSRGLVQPQHF.

J is TRBJ1-5 and V is TRBV6-7; D is undetermined. TRBV6-7 is treated as an ORF (open reading frame) with a function not yet certain. The CDR3 length is 16 residues. The V gene lost 2 bases and the J gene lost 1 base, with 12 bases spanning the gap. The CDR3 sequence: CASSYPGSLSNQPQHF. In DNA, the CDR3 is TGTGCCAGCAGTTACCCTGGGAGCCTAAGCAATCAGCCCCAGCATTTT.

Only one count was recorded for this clone. This chain links TRBV7-2 with TRBJ2-7; the D is unclear. The V end lost 7 bases, the J end lost 6 bases, and 19 bases lay between the germline ends. CDR3 length equals 14 residues. Germline loops: CDR1 SGHTA, CDR2 FQGNSA. Here the CDR3 DNA reads TGTGCCAGCACCGTCGAGAGGACCCTCCCCGAGCAGTACTTC. This codes for CASTVERTLPEQYF. Together with reference TRBV7-2 and TRBJ2-7, the CDR3 gives the full variable domain: GAGVSQSPSNKVTEKGKDVELRCDPISGHTALYWYRQSLGQGLEFLIYFQGNSAPDKSGLPSDRFSAERTGGSVSTLTIQRTQQEDSAVYLCASTVERTLPEQYFGPGTRLTVT.

This clone appeared once. This chain uses TRBV28 with TRBJ2-7; D is unclear. The CDR3 runs 14 residues. Germline lookup yields CDR1 MDHEN and CDR2 SYDVKM. V was clipped by 3 bases and J by 4 bases, with 13 bases between them. This CDR3 is CASSFLGKTYEQYF. CDR3 nucleotide sequence: TGTGCCAGCAGTTTCCTCGGTAAGACGTACGAGCAGTACTTC. The entire variable domain, with the rest obtained from reference TRBV28 and TRBJ2-7, is as follows: DVKVTQSSRYLVKRTGEKVFLECVQDMDHENMFWYRQDPGLGLRLIYFSYDVKMKEKGDIPEGYSVSREKKERFSLILESASTNQTSMYLCASSFLGKTYEQYFGPGTRLTVT.

A single count supports this clone. V and J are TRBV28 and TRBJ1-1, with D perhaps TRBD1 (6 bases). Between the trimmed V and J ends, which lost 1 base and 1 base, there was a span of 13 bases. The germline CDR1 and CDR2 sequences are MDHEN and SYDVKM. The CDR3 is 16 amino acids. Here the CDR3 reads CASSLSGGRGNTEAFF. CDR3 bases: TGTGCCAGCAGTTTATCTGGGGGGCGAGGGAACACTGAAGCTTTCTTT.

The rearrangement uses TRBV15 and TRBJ2-3; D may match TRBD1 or TRBD2 (5 bases each). Germline CDR1 is LNHNV and CDR2 is YYDKDF (reference sequence). The CDR3 spans 14 residues. Between the trimmed V and J ends, which lost 5 bases and 9 bases, there was a span of 18 bases. CDR3 residues: CATSLHQGGGTQYF. The CDR3 DNA is TGTGCCACCAGCCTCCACCAGGGTGGCGGGACGCAGTATTTT.

The chain joins TRBV5-8 to TRBJ1-5; 8 bases are shared with TRBD1. The V segment lost 4 bases and the J segment 4 bases; nucleotides outside the gene matches: 7. Germline V gene data show CDR1 as SGHTS and CDR2 as YDEGEE. The length of the CDR3 is 15 residues. The DNA of the CDR3 is TGTGCCAGCAGCGGGGACAGGTTCCAGAATCAGCCCCAGCATTTT. Translation gives CASSGDRFQNQPQHF.

The chain employs TRBV5-1 and TRBJ2-5; D not certain. Per the germline V gene, CDR1 is SGHRS and CDR2 is YFSETQ. With 0 bases removed from V and 2 bases from J, the gap between germline ends came to 8 bases. CDR3 length: 14 amino acids. This CDR3 is CASSLGIAQETQYF. The DNA for the CDR3 is TGCGCCAGCAGCTTGGGGATCGCGCAAGAGACCCAGTACTTC.

This clone has just a few counts. The rearrangement uses TRBV5-6 and TRBJ1-2; 10 bases line up with TRBD1. Germline CDR1 and CDR2: SGHDT and YYEEEE. The CDR3 has 14 residues. J gave up 8 bases and V 3 bases, and 7 bases lay outside the gene matches. The CDR3 DNA reads TGTGCCAGCAGCTCGGACAGGGGGGGGCGAGGCTACACCTTC. As protein: CASSSDRGGRGYTF. The whole variable domain, remainder taken from reference TRBV5-6 and TRBJ1-2, is DAGVTQSPTHLIKTRGQQVTLRCSPKSGHDTVSWYQQALGQGPQFIFQYYEEEERQRGNFPDRFSGHQFPNYSSELNVNALLLGDSALYLCASSSDRGGRGYTFGSGTRLTVV.

The chain employs TRBV18 and TRBJ1-1, with 8 nucleotides matching TRBD1. J lost 5 bases, V lost 3 bases, and 8 bases had no gene match. Germline V gene sequence: CDR1 KGHSH, CDR2 LQKENI. This CDR3 region has 15 residues. CDR3 coding DNA: TGTGCCAGCTCACCTGACAGGGGCGCTGGGACTGAAGCTTTCTTT. Translated: CASSPDRGAGTEAFF. Supplemented by reference TRBV18 and TRBJ1-1, the full variable domain reads NAGVMQNPRHLVRRRGQEARLRCSPMKGHSHVYWYRQLPEEGLKFMVYLQKENIIDESGMPKERFSAEFPKEGPSILRIQQVVRGDSAAYFCASSPDRGAGTEAFFGQGTRLTVV.

This rearrangement joins TRBV18 to TRBJ2-7; D is unresolved. Germline V CDR1 and CDR2: KGHSH, LQKENI. Between the trimmed V and J ends, which lost 0 bases and 0 bases, there was a span of 6 bases. The CDR3 length is 14 residues. The CDR3 region has the DNA TGTGCCAGCTCACCACCATACAGCTCCTACGAGCAGTACTTC. Its protein is CASSPPYSSYEQYF.

The chain couples TRBV5-5 to TRBJ1-1; no reliable D call. Germline V lookup: CDR1 SGHKS, CDR2 YYEKEE (reference sequence). The CDR3 length is 13 residues. V was trimmed by 5 bases and J by 5 bases, leaving 13 bases between them. The CDR3 DNA is TGTGCCAGCAGGGGGTCTTGGGGAACTGAAGCTTTCTTT. This gives the protein CASRGSWGTEAFF.

The sample holds many counts of this clone. The J gene is TRBJ2-5, the V gene TRBV5-1; 7 bases map to TRBD1. V gave up 4 bases and J gave up 2 bases; unmatched junction bases: 14. Germline CDR1 SGHRS, CDR2 YFSETQ. The CDR3 length is 17 residues. The CDR3 bases are TGCGCCAGCAGCAGGGATCCCTTAGGGACAGTACAAGAGACCCAGTACTTC. This encodes CASSRDPLGTVQETQYF.

To note about this clone: Distinct nucleotide sequences in the sample also encode this CDR3. This chain links TRBV7-2 with TRBJ2-3, with TRBD2 matching 7 bases. Germline lookup yields CDR1 SGHTA and CDR2 FQGNSA. Trimming at V came to 1 base and at J to 1 base, leaving 2 bases not matched to a gene. The length of the CDR3 is 15 residues. In nucleotides, the CDR3 is TGTGCCAGCAGCTTAGTGGCGGGAGGCACAGATACGCAGTATTTT. It encodes CASSLVAGGTDTQYF.